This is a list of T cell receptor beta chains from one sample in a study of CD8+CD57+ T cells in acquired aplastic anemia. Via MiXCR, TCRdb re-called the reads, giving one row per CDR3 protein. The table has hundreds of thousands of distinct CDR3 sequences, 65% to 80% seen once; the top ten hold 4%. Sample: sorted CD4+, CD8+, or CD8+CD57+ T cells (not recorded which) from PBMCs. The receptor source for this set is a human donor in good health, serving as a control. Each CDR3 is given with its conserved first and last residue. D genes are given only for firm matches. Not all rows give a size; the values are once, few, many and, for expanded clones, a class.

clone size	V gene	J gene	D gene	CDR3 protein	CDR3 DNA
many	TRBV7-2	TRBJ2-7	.	CASSPQNYEQYF	TGTGCCAGCAGCCCACAGAACTACGAACAGTACTTC
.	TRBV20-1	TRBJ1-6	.	CSAVDTDLGPLHF	TGCAGTGCTGTCGACACGGACCTTGGGCCCCTCCACTTT
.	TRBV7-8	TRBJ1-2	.	CASSDWDEPRENTF	TGTGCCAGCAGCGATTGGGACGAGCCAAGGGAGAACACCTTC
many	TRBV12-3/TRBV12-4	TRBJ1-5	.	CASSLLKVGNQPQHF	TGTGCCAGCAGTTTGTTAAAGGTTGGCAATCAGCCCCAGCATTTT
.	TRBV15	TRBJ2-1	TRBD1	CATSGQGPYYNEQFF	TGTGCCACCAGCGGACAGGGGCCCTACTACAATGAGCAGTTCTTC
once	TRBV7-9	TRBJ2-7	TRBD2	CASSLGTSADNEQYF	TGCGCCAGCAGCTTGGGGACTAGCGCCGATAATGAGCAGTACTTC
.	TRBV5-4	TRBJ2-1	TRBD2	CASSFQILAGDWAGEYNEQFF	TGTGCCAGCAGCTTCCAGATTTTAGCGGGGGATTGGGCGGGTGAATACAATGAGCAGTTCTTC
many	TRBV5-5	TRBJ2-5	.	CASSLDAGLETQYF	TGTGCCAGCAGCTTGGACGCCGGGCTGGAGACCCAGTACTTC
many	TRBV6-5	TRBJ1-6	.	CASSLDRSSYNSPLHF	TGTGCCAGCAGCCTGGACAGAAGCTCCTATAATTCACCCCTCCACTTT
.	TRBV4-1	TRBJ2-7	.	CASRSGAAAGEQYF	TGCGCCAGCAGGTCCGGGGCCGCGGCGGGTGAGCAGTACTTC
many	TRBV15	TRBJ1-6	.	CATSRDRGREFSPLHF	TGTGCCACCAGCAGAGATCGCGGGAGGGAGTTTTCACCCCTCCACTTT
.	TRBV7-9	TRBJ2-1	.	CASSLPGRDEKLF	TGTGCCAGCAGCCTACCGGGCAGGGATGAGAAGCTCTTC
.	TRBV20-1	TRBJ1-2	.	CSARGHRATDGYTF	TGCAGTGCTAGAGGACACAGGGCTACAGATGGCTACACCTTC
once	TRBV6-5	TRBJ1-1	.	CASSRGTPEAFF	TGTGCCAGCAGTCGTGGCACACCTGAAGCTTTCTTT
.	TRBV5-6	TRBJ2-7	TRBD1	CASSVARGSSYEQYF	TGTGCCAGCAGCGTGGCCAGGGGGAGCTCCTACGAGCAGTACTTC
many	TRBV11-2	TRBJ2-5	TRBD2	CASSLGLAGGETQYF	TGTGCCAGCAGCTTAGGACTAGCGGGCGGCGAGACCCAGTACTTC
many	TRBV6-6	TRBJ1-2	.	CASSPRGPNGYTF	TGTGCCAGCAGCCCTAGGGGACCCAACGGCTACACCTTC
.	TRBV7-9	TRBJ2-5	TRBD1	CASSLRTGGAETQYF	TGTGCCAGCAGCCTACGGACAGGGGGCGCCGAGACCCAGTACTTC
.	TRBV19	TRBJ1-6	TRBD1	CASRGTGVNSPLHF	TGTGCCAGTAGGGGGACAGGGGTGAATTCACCCCTCCACTTT
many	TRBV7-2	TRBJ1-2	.	CASSLTGGAKGYTF	TGTGCCAGCAGCTTAACGGGGGGCGCGAAGGGCTACACCTTC
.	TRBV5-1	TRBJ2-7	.	CASSLGQGLKYEQYF	TGCGCCAGCAGCTTGGGGCAGGGGTTAAAGTACGAGCAGTACTTC
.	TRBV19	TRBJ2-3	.	CASGRGRPKDTQYF	TGTGCCAGCGGCAGAGGACGACCTAAGGATACGCAGTATTTT
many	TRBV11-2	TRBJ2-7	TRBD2	CASSSGTSGAYEQYF	TGTGCCAGCAGCTCGGGGACTAGCGGGGCCTACGAGCAGTACTTC
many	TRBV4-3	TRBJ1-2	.	CASSQVSSNYGYTF	TGCGCCAGCAGCCAAGTCTCATCCAACTATGGCTACACCTTC
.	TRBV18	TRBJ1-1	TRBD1	CASSRTTGGTEAFF	TGTGCCAGCTCACGGACTACAGGGGGCACTGAAGCTTTCTTT
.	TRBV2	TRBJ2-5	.	CASSWEEGESYSF	TGTGCCAGCAGCTGGGAAGAAGGAGAGAGCTACTCCTTC
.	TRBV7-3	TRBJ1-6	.	CASRLSRGSGTDTHF	TGTGCCAGCAGACTTAGCCGAGGGTCGGGTACAGATACCCACTTT
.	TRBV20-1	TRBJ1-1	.	CRADSMNTEAFF	TGCAGAGCGGACAGTATGAACACTGAAGCTTTCTTT
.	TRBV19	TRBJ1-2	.	CASTTGDTGAGNTIYSF	TGTGCCAGTACCACTGGGGATACGGGGGCTGGAAACACCATATATTCCTTC
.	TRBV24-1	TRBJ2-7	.	CATSEGAYEQYF	TGTGCCACCAGTGAGGGGGCCTACGAGCAGTACTTC
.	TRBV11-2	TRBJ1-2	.	CASSLAGGVSGYTF	TGTGCCAGCAGCTTGGCGGGCGGTGTTTCAGGCTACACCTTC
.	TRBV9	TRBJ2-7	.	CASRTQGYGKYF	TGCGCCAGCAGGACCCAGGGCTACGGGAAGTACTTC
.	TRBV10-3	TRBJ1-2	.	CAISESGADPHYGYSF	TGTGCCATCAGTGAGAGCGGGGCGGATCCCCACTATGGCTACAGCTTC
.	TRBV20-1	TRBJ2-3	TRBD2	CSARVGERERESPQDTQYF	TGCAGTGCTAGAGTTGGCGAGCGGGAGCGCGAATCTCCACAGGATACGCAGTATTTT
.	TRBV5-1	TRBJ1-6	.	CASIYVPRSNMSPLHF	TGTGCCAGCATTTATGTTCCCCGTTCGAATATGTCACCCCTCCACTTT
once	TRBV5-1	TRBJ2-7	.	CASSLPGSWVQYF	TGCGCCAGCAGCCTGCCGGGTTCTTGGGTGCAGTACTTC